The 13 T cell receptor beta chains below come from one sample, sequenced in a study of cytomegalovirus exposure and HLA in healthy donors. PCR was performed using 60 Vbeta and 13 Jbeta primers. The protocol was immunoSEQ multiplex PCR, while the TCRdb copy is restricted to in-frame clones and leaves out a portion. The table has 200,000 to 250,000 clones, 77% seen once. The sequenced sample was PBMCs. All receptors derive from a woman aged 55-75 years in good health and CMV-seropositive.

The rearrangement links TRBV7-8 to TRBJ2-7, with a weak D call TRBD2 (6 bases). V dropped 5 bases and J dropped 4 bases, with 15 bases sitting between them. CDR1 is SGHVS, CDR2 FQNEAQ, per germline. The CDR3 consists of 14 residues. The CDR3 sequence: CASSGGIRPYEQYF. The CDR3 region has the DNA TGTGCCAGCAGCGGGGGGATCAGGCCTTACGAGCAGTACTTC.

The rearrangement joins TRBV4-3 to TRBJ2-3; 10 bases match TRBD2. V lost 0 bases to trimming and J lost 0 bases; unmatched junction nucleotides: 12. The CDR3 runs 20 residues. Per germline, CDR1 LGHNA and CDR2 YSLEER. CDR3 DNA: TGCGCCAGCAGCCAAGATCCCCCCAGCGGGGGGGCGTCTAGCACAGATACGCAGTATTTT. Translating it yields CASSQDPPSGGASSTDTQYF.

The J gene is TRBJ2-1, the V gene TRBV2; 13 bases are a match to TRBD2. Germline values: CDR1 SNHLY, CDR2 FYNNEI. Unmatched junction bases numbered 14, after V lost 8 bases and J lost 7 bases. This CDR3 is 17 amino acids long. The CDR3 loop reads CASATSGGRRWQNEQFF. CDR3 DNA sequence: TGTGCCAGCGCGACTAGCGGGGGGCGTCGTTGGCAGAATGAGCAGTTCTTC.

The rearrangement uses TRBV29-1 and TRBJ2-1, with D perhaps matching TRBD2 (6 bases). The CDR3 totals 14 residues. The V gene lost 1 base and the J gene lost 8 bases, with 15 bases spanning the gap. The V gene's germline CDR1 is SQVTM and CDR2 ANQGSEA. DNA for the CDR3: TGCAGCGTTGAAGGGGGCCGGGGGTTCTATGAGCAGTTCTTC. This encodes CSVEGGRGFYEQFF.

The rearrangement links TRBV18 to TRBJ1-2; 8 bases are a match to TRBD1. The germline gives CDR1 KGHSH, CDR2 LQKENI. V lost 3 bases to trimming and J lost 8 bases; unmatched junction nucleotides: 8. The CDR3 is 14 amino acids. CDR3 protein: CASSPSDREGGYTF. The CDR3 DNA follows: TGTGCCAGCTCACCTTCGGACAGGGAGGGAGGCTACACCTTC. The complete variable domain, with remaining parts taken from reference TRBV18 and TRBJ1-2, reads NAGVMQNPRHLVRRRGQEARLRCSPMKGHSHVYWYRQLPEEGLKFMVYLQKENIIDESGMPKERFSAEFPKEGPSILRIQQVVRGDSAAYFCASSPSDREGGYTFGSGTRLTVV.

The sample holds one count of this clone. Here the CDR3 reads CASSLAGTGGTEAFF. The CDR3, as DNA: TGTGCCAGCAGCTTAGCCGGGACAGGGGGGACTGAAGCTTTCTTT. This sequence joins TRBV7-9 and TRBJ1-1; the match to TRBD1 covers 11 bases. J gave up 5 bases and V 0 bases, and 2 bases lay outside the gene matches. The CDR3 extends over 15 amino acids. Germline V gene sequence: CDR1 SEHNR, CDR2 FQNEAQ (reference sequence).

CDR3: CASIFRVCYEQYF. Written as DNA, the CDR3 is TGCGCCAGCATTTTCAGGGTGTGCTACGAGCAGTACTTC. V and J are TRBV10-1 and TRBJ2-5, with D possibly being TRBD1 (5 bases). Near its end, the DNA agrees better with TRBJ2-7, so the J call may be wrong. Germline CDR1 WNHNN, CDR2 SYGVQD (reference sequence). The CDR3 runs 13 residues.

This clone was observed a few times. V gene TRBV28 combines with J gene TRBJ1-1; D remains unclear. Trimming pared 5 bases from V and 3 bases from J, leaving 4 bases between. CDR1 and CDR2 (germline): MDHEN, SYDVKM. The CDR3 runs 11 residues. The CDR3 sequence is CASSLYTEAFF. DNA of the CDR3: TGTGCCAGCAGTCTTTACACTGAAGCTTTCTTT.

The rearrangement links TRBV29-1 to TRBJ2-1; 9 nucleotides match TRBD2. CDR1 is SQVTM and CDR2 is ANQGSEA in the germline V gene. This CDR3 spans 16 amino acids. Losses at the gene ends were 1 base for V and 8 bases for J; bases not matched to a gene: 12. The CDR3 DNA follows: TGCAGCGTTGAAGGTCCGACTAGCGGAGAGACGGATGAGCAGTTCTTC. Translation gives CSVEGPTSGETDEQFF.

This clone has only one observation. The chain links TRBV11-2 to TRBJ1-5; the D gene is possibly TRBD1 (5 bases). CDR3 length: 14 residues. V was shortened by 5 bases and J by 4 bases, with 12 bases between the two germline ends. The germline V gene has CDR1 SGHAT and CDR2 FQNNGV. This CDR3 is CASSPQTDNQPQHF. In DNA form, the CDR3 reads TGTGCCAGCAGCCCACAGACAGATAATCAGCCCCAGCATTTT. Full variable domain (remainder filled in from reference TRBV11-2 and TRBJ1-5): EAGVAQSPRYKIIEKRQSVAFWCNPISGHATLYWYQQILGQGPKLLIQFQNNGVVDDSQLPKDRFSAERLKGVDSTLKIQPAKLEDSAVYLCASSPQTDNQPQHFGDGTRLSIL.

This clone was detected only once. The CDR3 spells CASSSLALNTEAFF. The CDR3 DNA follows: TGTGCCAGCAGCTCCCTAGCCCTGAACACTGAAGCTTTCTTT. V is TRBV7-9 and J is TRBJ1-1; no clear D. Trimming pared 4 bases from V and 0 bases from J, leaving 9 bases between. Germline CDR1 and CDR2: SEHNR and FQNEAQ (reference sequence). The CDR3 runs to 14 residues.

This chain joins TRBV4-1 and TRBJ2-7; 10 nucleotides align to TRBD2. The germline V gene has CDR1 MGHRA and CDR2 YSYEKL. The CDR3 runs to 15 residues. J was trimmed by 1 base and V by 6 bases; bases with no gene match: 6. The CDR3 DNA is TGCGCCAGCAGGGTAGCGGGGGGAAAATCCTACGAGCAGTACTTC. This translates into CASRVAGGKSYEQYF.

The rearrangement uses TRBV15 and TRBJ1-4, with 8 bases identical to TRBD1. The V segment lost 1 base and the J segment 0 bases; nucleotides outside the gene matches: 4. The length of the CDR3 is 17 residues. Germline V gene data show CDR1 as LNHNV and CDR2 as YYDKDF (reference sequence). Here the CDR3 DNA reads TGTGCCACCAGCAGAGCGATACAGGGGGCAACTAATGAAAAACTGTTTTTT. Residues: CATSRAIQGATNEKLFF.